This T cell receptor (beta chain) comes out of a study of OX40 agonist ivuxolimab in advanced cancers. CDR1 SEHNR and CDR2 FQNEAQ come from the germline V gene (reference sequence). The CDR3 spans 14 residues. V shed 5 bases and J 3 bases; nucleotides not matched to a gene: 3. Prior autoimmune disease or systemic immunosuppression barred patients. The repertoire was sequenced with immunoSEQ multiplex PCR; TCRdb's copy has only in-frame clones and lacks some. The profile covers some 41,000 clones, with 85% to 90% appearing a single time and 6% taken by the ten largest. The chain uses TRBV7-9 and TRBJ1-4; 7 nucleotides line up with TRBD1. This clonotype was sampled from an adult with an advanced solid tumor such as melanoma, head and neck, liver or kidney cancer. The starting material was CD4+ or CD8+ T cells sorted from blood, obtained in a trial of the OX40 agonist ivuxolimab. CDR3 region: CASSPGQPNEKLFF. DNA of the CDR3: TGTGCCAGCAGCCCGGGACAGCCTAATGAAAAACTGTTTTTT.